The 3 T cell receptor beta chains in this list originate from one sample, sequenced in a study of blood T cells in healthy people across ages. A J-beta primer mix and a sample-barcoded 5' primer were used in a second PCR of roughly 6 to 11 cycles. One entry per CDR3 protein results from TCRdb running MiXCR on the 5' RACE reads. The table includes about 640,000 distinct CDR3 sequences, 25% to 35% detected once. Sequences were obtained from blood. These receptors all come from a woman at least 80 years old in good health.

About this clonotype itself: Being one base from a much bigger clone, this may be a read error. The J gene is TRBJ1-1, the V gene TRBV20-1; D may be TRBD1 (5 bases). The CDR3 spans 13 residues. Germline CDR1 is DFQATT and CDR2 is SNEGSKA (reference sequence). CDR3 region: CSTSDSLNTEAFF. The CDR3 bases are TGCAGTACTAGCGACAGTCTGAACACTGAAGCTTTCTTT.

This clonotype has more than one count but fewer than ten. V and J are TRBV5-1 and TRBJ1-1, with TRBD1 matching over 8 bases. The CDR3 has 16 amino acids. V was clipped by 0 bases and J by 7 bases; unmatched bases: 11. Germline assignment: CDR1 SGHRS and CDR2 YFSETQ. The DNA for the CDR3 is TGCGCCAGCAGCTTGGATTCCGGGACAGGCTTATATGAAGCTTTCTTT. Amino acid sequence: CASSLDSGTGLYEAFF. The whole variable domain, remainder taken from reference TRBV5-1 and TRBJ1-1, is KAGVTQTPRYLIKTRGQQVTLSCSPISGHRSVSWYQQTPGQGLQFLFEYFSETQRNKGNFPGRFSGRQFSNSRSEMNVSTLELGDSALYLCASSLDSGTGLYEAFFGQGTRLTVV.

In this sample, this clonotype turned up a few times. Just one base apart from a much larger clone, this may be a read error. The chain uses TRBV9 and TRBJ2-1, with a tentative D call TRBD2 (5 bases). V lost 4 bases, J lost 13 bases, and 15 bases lay in between. Per the germline V gene, CDR1 is SGDLS and CDR2 is YYNGEE. CDR3 length equals 12 residues. CDR3 in amino acids: CASSPVGETQFF. The CDR3 DNA reads TGTGCCAGCAGCCCTGTCGGGGAGACCCAGTTCTTC.